The rows below give T cell receptor beta chains drawn from one sample of a study of early T cells in non-severe SARS-CoV-2 infection. TCRdb processed the 5' RACE reads anew with MiXCR; each CDR3 protein has one entry. The data show fewer than 80,000 distinct CDR3 sequences, 9.5% seen once. The specimen sequenced was whole blood. Receptors were obtained from an adult who was a healthcare worker with PCR-confirmed SARS-CoV-2 infection or an uninfected control (not recorded which). The CDR3 runs from the conserved cysteine through the conserved F or W. D genes are given only for firm matches. The size of a clone is reported for some rows only, either as once, few or many, or as a class for expanded clones.

clone size: many; J gene: TRBJ2-2; V gene: TRBV7-3; D gene: TRBD1; CDR3 DNA: TGTGCCAGCAGCTTAACAGGGGGCCACGGGGAGCTGTTTTTT; CDR3 protein: CASSLTGGHGELFF
clone size: .; J gene: TRBJ2-1; V gene: TRBV7-9; D gene: TRBD2; CDR3 DNA: TGTGCCAGCAGCTTAGTGGCGGGAGAACATGAGCAGTTCTTC; CDR3 protein: CASSLVAGEHEQFF
clone size: many; J gene: TRBJ2-1; V gene: TRBV18; D gene: .; CDR3 DNA: TGTGCCAGCTCACCACCGGTAGCAGACAATGAGCAGTTCTTC; CDR3 protein: CASSPPVADNEQFF
clone size: few; J gene: TRBJ2-2; V gene: TRBV10-3; D gene: .; CDR3 DNA: TGTGCCATCAGCATACTGGACCCCACCGCGGGCACCGGGGAGCTGTTTTTT; CDR3 protein: CAISILDPTAGTGELFF
clone size: many; J gene: TRBJ2-3; V gene: TRBV9; D gene: TRBD2; CDR3 DNA: TGTGCCAGCAGCGGGCGGGAGGGCCGTTTATACACAGATACGCAGTATTTT; CDR3 protein: CASSGREGRLYTDTQYF
clone size: .; J gene: TRBJ2-1; V gene: TRBV11-2; D gene: .; CDR3 DNA: TGTGCCAGCAGCTTAGTTAACGCTATCGGGTCCTACAATGAGCAGTTCTTC; CDR3 protein: CASSLVNAIGSYNEQFF
clone size: .; J gene: TRBJ2-7; V gene: TRBV9; D gene: .; CDR3 DNA: TGTGCCAGCAGCGTAGACTGGCAGTACGAGCAGTACTTC; CDR3 protein: CASSVDWQYEQYF
clone size: many; J gene: TRBJ2-6; V gene: TRBV10-3; D gene: TRBD1; CDR3 DNA: TGTGCCATCGGGGGACAGGGGCTCCCTGGGGCCAACGTCCTGACTTTC; CDR3 protein: CAIGGQGLPGANVLTF
clone size: many; J gene: TRBJ2-2; V gene: TRBV5-4; D gene: .; CDR3 DNA: TGTGCCAGCAGCTCCCCCCTGAACACCGGGGAGCTGTTTTTT; CDR3 protein: CASSSPLNTGELFF
clone size: .; J gene: TRBJ1-1; V gene: TRBV7-2; D gene: .; CDR3 DNA: TGTGCCAGCAGCGGGAGGGGGAAGGAAGCTTTCTTT; CDR3 protein: CASSGRGKEAFF
clone size: many; J gene: TRBJ2-1; V gene: TRBV19; D gene: .; CDR3 DNA: TGTGCCAGTAGTATTAATCAACGGTTTTTTAATAGGTCCTACAATGAGCAGTTCTTC; CDR3 protein: CASSINQRFFNRSYNEQFF
clone size: .; J gene: TRBJ2-7; V gene: TRBV5-1; D gene: TRBD2; CDR3 DNA: TGCGCCAGCAGCTTTACGGATAGCGGGGGTGTCGACGAGCAGTACTTC; CDR3 protein: CASSFTDSGGVDEQYF
clone size: few; J gene: TRBJ2-2; V gene: TRBV11-2; D gene: .; CDR3 DNA: TGTGCCAGCAGCGTAGGGGGAGACACCGGGGAGCTGTTTTTT; CDR3 protein: CASSVGGDTGELFF
clone size: few; J gene: TRBJ2-2; V gene: TRBV10-1; D gene: .; CDR3 DNA: TGCGCCAGCCAAAAGGAACACACCGGGGAGCTGTTTTTT; CDR3 protein: CASQKEHTGELFF
clone size: few; J gene: TRBJ2-1; V gene: TRBV15; D gene: TRBD2; CDR3 DNA: TGTGCCACCAGCAGATCGGGCTTACTAGCGGGAGATGTTGAGCAGTTCTTC; CDR3 protein: CATSRSGLLAGDVEQFF
clone size: .; J gene: TRBJ2-1; V gene: TRBV11-3; D gene: .; CDR3 DNA: TGTGCCAGCAGCTCGGACAACAATGAGCAGTTCTTC; CDR3 protein: CASSSDNNEQFF
clone size: few; J gene: TRBJ2-1; V gene: TRBV5-6; D gene: .; CDR3 DNA: TGTGCCAGCAGCCCCGAGCAGGCACTGACCTACAATGAGCAGTTCTTC; CDR3 protein: CASSPEQALTYNEQFF
clone size: few; J gene: TRBJ1-1; V gene: TRBV7-9; D gene: .; CDR3 DNA: TGTGCCAGCAGCTTAGACACCATGAACACTGAAGCTTTCTTT; CDR3 protein: CASSLDTMNTEAFF
clone size: .; J gene: TRBJ1-1; V gene: TRBV5-1; D gene: .; CDR3 DNA: TGCGCCAGCAGCTTGGGGGCGGAGAACACTGAAGCTTTCTTT; CDR3 protein: CASSLGAENTEAFF
clone size: few; J gene: TRBJ1-2; V gene: TRBV7-9; D gene: .; CDR3 DNA: TGTGCCAGCAGCTTAGATCGAGTACAGGGATATGGCTACACCTTC; CDR3 protein: CASSLDRVQGYGYTF
clone size: many; J gene: TRBJ1-4; V gene: TRBV5-8; D gene: .; CDR3 DNA: TGTGCCAGCAGCTCTACGGGACGCCTTCTGACTAATGAAAAACTGTTTTTT; CDR3 protein: CASSSTGRLLTNEKLFF
clone size: .; J gene: TRBJ1-2; V gene: TRBV14; D gene: .; CDR3 DNA: TGTGCCAGCAGCCAAGGGGTCCGGGATAACTATGGCTACACCTTC; CDR3 protein: CASSQGVRDNYGYTF
clone size: many; J gene: TRBJ1-1; V gene: TRBV20-1; D gene: TRBD1; CDR3 DNA: TGCAGTGCCTCACAGGGGGCAGGCACTGAAGCTTTCTTT; CDR3 protein: CSASQGAGTEAFF
clone size: .; J gene: TRBJ2-3; V gene: TRBV5-1; D gene: .; CDR3 DNA: TGCGCCAGCAGCTTTACAGACCTCACAGATACGCAGTATTTT; CDR3 protein: CASSFTDLTDTQYF
clone size: .; J gene: TRBJ2-7; V gene: TRBV20-1; D gene: .; CDR3 DNA: TGCAGTGCTAGAGTGCGGGGCTCAAGCTCCTACGAGCAGTACTTC; CDR3 protein: CSARVRGSSSYEQYF
clone size: many; J gene: TRBJ2-7; V gene: TRBV11-2; D gene: .; CDR3 DNA: TGTGCCAGCAGCTTATTCCCGGACCGAGAATACTACGAGCAGTACTTC; CDR3 protein: CASSLFPDREYYEQYF